The rows below give T cell receptor beta chains drawn from one sample of a study of spatial heterogeneity in lung cancer. TCRdb ran MiXCR on the 5' RACE reads and lists one entry per CDR3 protein. The table has more than 2,000 distinct CDR3 sequences, about a sixth seen once. Source: PBMCs, taken at surgery. The receptors were gathered from a male donor with early-stage non-small cell lung cancer. Each CDR3 is given with its conserved first and last residue. A D gene is named only where the DNA matches it firmly. The listing skips clone size in some rows; elsewhere it reads once, few, many or a size class.

D gene	clone size	V gene	J gene	CDR3 DNA	CDR3 protein
TRBD1	NA	TRBV20-1	TRBJ2-7	TGCAGTCCACACACAGGGGGCTTGAACGAGCAGTACTTC	CSPHTGGLNEQYF
NA	medium-sized	TRBV5-4	TRBJ2-3	TGTGCCAGCAGCTCATCAGGCGGCGGGGTCGCAGATACGCAGTATTTT	CASSSSGGGVADTQYF
TRBD2	NA	TRBV28	TRBJ2-1	TGTGCCAGCAGTTTGGAGCCTAGCGGGACTAATGAGCAGTTCTTC	CASSLEPSGTNEQFF
TRBD1	medium-sized	TRBV10-3	TRBJ2-3	TGTGCCATCAGTGACGGGACAGCCACAGATACGCAGTATTTT	CAISDGTATDTQYF
NA	medium-sized	TRBV19	TRBJ2-1	TGTGCCAGTAGTATCCCCCAGGGAAGCTCCTACAATGAGCAGTTCTTC	CASSIPQGSSYNEQFF
TRBD1	medium-sized	TRBV6-6	TRBJ1-5	TGTGCCAGCAGTTACTCGACAGGGGGAAGCAATCAGCCCCAGCATTTT	CASSYSTGGSNQPQHF
TRBD1	NA	TRBV7-9	TRBJ1-4	TGTGCCAGCAGCCCACAGGGGGCTACTAATGAAAAACTGTTTTTT	CASSPQGATNEKLFF
NA	NA	TRBV28	TRBJ2-7	TGTGCCAGCAGTTTTCAGAACCAGGGTTTCTACTACGAGCAGTACTTC	CASSFQNQGFYYEQYF
TRBD2	many	TRBV30	TRBJ2-3	TGTGCCTGGAGCCGGAATGGACTAGCGGGGAATACGCAGTATTTT	CAWSRNGLAGNTQYF
NA	medium-sized	TRBV7-6	TRBJ2-7	TGTGCCAGCAGCTTAGGGGGGCCCGTGACAGTAAATGAGCAGTACTTC	CASSLGGPVTVNEQYF
NA	few	TRBV28	TRBJ2-1	TGTGCCAGCAGTCCCCGAGGCATTACAAGTGAGCAGTTCTTC	CASSPRGITSEQFF
NA	medium-sized	TRBV11-2	TRBJ2-7	TGTGCCAGCAGCTTGACGGGAGCATACGAGCAGTACTTC	CASSLTGAYEQYF
TRBD1	large	TRBV20-1	TRBJ1-1	TGCAGTGCTCAGCGGGGACAGGGGGGCACTGAAGCTTTCTTT	CSAQRGQGGTEAFF
TRBD2	few	TRBV6-6	TRBJ2-3	TGTGCCAGCAGCCCCGGGACTAGCCTAAGCACAGATACGCAGTATTTT	CASSPGTSLSTDTQYF
NA	medium-sized	TRBV7-8	TRBJ2-5	TGTGCCAGCAGCTGGGACGGCCAAGAGACCCAGTACTTC	CASSWDGQETQYF
TRBD1	NA	TRBV18	TRBJ2-1	TGTGCCAGCTCACGGCGGGACAGGGGCTTATACAATGAGCAGTTCTTC	CASSRRDRGLYNEQFF
NA	medium-sized	TRBV3-1	TRBJ1-1	TGTGCCAGCAGCCAAGTAAAGAACACTGAAGCTTTCTTT	CASSQVKNTEAFF
NA	medium-sized	TRBV7-9	TRBJ2-7	TGTGCCAGCAGTCATAGTATAGGAGGAGGGTACGAGCAGTACTTC	CASSHSIGGGYEQYF
TRBD2	many	TRBV5-4	TRBJ2-7	TGTGCCAGAAGCCGTACGAGCGGGAGCTCCTACGAGCAGTACTTC	CARSRTSGSSYEQYF
NA	few	TRBV20-1	TRBJ1-6	TGCAGTGTCGGGACGGTCTATAATTCACCCCTCCACTTT	CSVGTVYNSPLHF
TRBD2	NA	TRBV20-1	TRBJ2-1	TGCAGTGCTAGAGATCCGGGGACTAGCGGGAGAAATGAGCAGTTCTTC	CSARDPGTSGRNEQFF
NA	medium-sized	TRBV11-2	TRBJ1-1	TGTGCCAGCAGCCTACAGGGATATTTTGTTGAAGCTTTCTTT	CASSLQGYFVEAFF
TRBD1	few	TRBV29-1	TRBJ1-6	TGCAGCGTCCGCGCTGGACAGGCGGATAATTCACCCCTCCACTTT	CSVRAGQADNSPLHF
NA	hyperexpanded	TRBV19	TRBJ1-4	TGTGCCAGTAGTACGGACGAAAAACTGTTTTTT	CASSTDEKLFF
NA	medium-sized	TRBV7-2	TRBJ2-7	TGTGCCAGCAGCTTAGGCGGAGGGAACCCCTACGAGCAGTACTTC	CASSLGGGNPYEQYF
TRBD1	NA	TRBV5-1	TRBJ2-2	TGCGCCAGCACTCCCGGGACAGGTCTTCCCGGGGAGCTGTTTTTT	CASTPGTGLPGELFF
NA	medium-sized	TRBV7-3	TRBJ2-1	TGTGCCAGCAGCTTATTCACGGGGAGGAGCTCCTACAATGAGCAGTTCTTC	CASSLFTGRSSYNEQFF
TRBD2	medium-sized	TRBV30	TRBJ2-5	TGTGTCTGGAGCAGTGGGGGAGGGGAGACCCAGTACTTC	CVWSSGGGETQYF
TRBD1	NA	TRBV6-5	TRBJ2-7	TGTGCCAGCAGTGACAGGGGTTACGAGCAGTACTTC	CASSDRGYEQYF
TRBD1	many	TRBV7-2	TRBJ1-5	TGTGCCAGCAGCGAAGGACAGGGGCGACCCCAGCATTTT	CASSEGQGRPQHF
NA	NA	TRBV9	TRBJ2-4	TGTGCCAGCAGCCCGACCTGGGCTAAAAACATTCAGTACTTC	CASSPTWAKNIQYF
NA	many	TRBV6-2/TRBV6-3	TRBJ1-5	TGTGCCAGCAGTTACGAAATCGGACCCTATAGCAATCAGCCCCAGCATTTT	CASSYEIGPYSNQPQHF
TRBD2	medium-sized	TRBV6-6	TRBJ2-1	TGTGCCAGCAGTTCACCGGGACTAGCGGGGCTACTGTACAATGAGCAGTTCTTC	CASSSPGLAGLLYNEQFF
NA	few	TRBV7-8	TRBJ2-3	TGTGCCAGCAGCTTAGGGGCGTCAGTTACGCAGTATTTT	CASSLGASVTQYF
TRBD1	medium-sized	TRBV28	TRBJ2-7	TGTGCCAGTGAAGACAGGGTCAACGAGCAGTACTTC	CASEDRVNEQYF
NA	NA	TRBV7-2	TRBJ2-1	TGTGCCAGCAGCTTCTCCGGAGGCAATGAGCAGTTCTTC	CASSFSGGNEQFF
NA	medium-sized	TRBV5-1	TRBJ2-1	TGCGCCAGCAGCTTGGCGCCGAGACTAGGGTCAAATGAGCAGTTCTTC	CASSLAPRLGSNEQFF
NA	many	TRBV3-1	TRBJ2-5	TGTGCCAGCAGCCAAAGCCAGGGCCAAGAGACCCAGTACTTC	CASSQSQGQETQYF
TRBD2	large	TRBV19	TRBJ2-5	TGTGCCAGCACTGTCGATAGCGGGAGTAAAGAGACCCAGTACTTC	CASTVDSGSKETQYF
NA	few	TRBV29-1	TRBJ2-3	TGCAGCGCTGAGCACACAGATACGCAGTATTTT	CSAEHTDTQYF
NA	many	TRBV7-3	TRBJ2-5	TGTGCCAGCAGCCCGGGGGCGGGCGGGGTCAGAGAGACCCAGTACTTC	CASSPGAGGVRETQYF
TRBD1	NA	TRBV29-1	TRBJ1-2	TGCAGCGCCGCGGGACAGGGGGCGAGATATGGCTACACCTTC	CSAAGQGARYGYTF
TRBD1	medium-sized	TRBV7-2	TRBJ2-3	TGTGCCAGCAGCCTAGTCCCGGGACAGGTGACAGATACGCAGTATTTT	CASSLVPGQVTDTQYF
NA	NA	TRBV30	TRBJ2-2	TGTGCCTGGAGAGGGACGAACACCGGGGAGCTGTTTTTT	CAWRGTNTGELFF
NA	medium-sized	TRBV20-1	TRBJ2-5	TGCAGTGCGCCTCCAATCGGAGGATCCCAGGAGACCCAGTACTTC	CSAPPIGGSQETQYF
NA	medium-sized	TRBV4-3	TRBJ2-7	TGCGCCAGCAGCCAGTGGAGGGATTACGAGCAGTACTTC	CASSQWRDYEQYF
TRBD1	NA	TRBV20-1	TRBJ2-1	TGCAGTGCTAGAGGATGGACAGGGGGTGAGCAGTTCTTC	CSARGWTGGEQFF
TRBD2	medium-sized	TRBV19	TRBJ2-1	TGTGCCAGTAGTGACCGTAGCGGGAGGGTCTACAATGAGCAGTTCTTC	CASSDRSGRVYNEQFF
NA	medium-sized	TRBV24-1	TRBJ2-1	TGTGCCACCAGTGATTTAGGTGAGCAGTTCTTC	CATSDLGEQFF
NA	medium-sized	TRBV7-9	TRBJ2-5	TGTGCCAGCAGCTTATCCGGAGGAGAGACCCAGTACTTC	CASSLSGGETQYF
NA	many	TRBV12-3/TRBV12-4	TRBJ2-3	TGTGCCAGCAGTTTAGGAGACAGGCCCCCCCGGACGCAGTATTTT	CASSLGDRPPRTQYF
NA	many	TRBV25-1	TRBJ1-2	TGTGCCAGCAGTGAACCGGGACCGGGCTATGGCTACACCTTC	CASSEPGPGYGYTF
NA	NA	TRBV4-1	TRBJ2-1	TGCGCCAGCAGCCCAGGGTTTGGGGCCAATGAGCAGTTCTTC	CASSPGFGANEQFF
NA	medium-sized	TRBV20-1	TRBJ1-2	TGCAGTGCTAGAGATGATTGGAGGGGGGCTAACTATGGCTACACCTTC	CSARDDWRGANYGYTF
NA	many	TRBV27	TRBJ2-1	TGTGCCAGCAGTACACCCCCGGACAGAGGTAATGAGCAGTTCTTC	CASSTPPDRGNEQFF
NA	many	TRBV29-1	TRBJ2-7	TGCAGCGTTGCTCTGGGGGCGAACGAGCAGTACTTC	CSVALGANEQYF
TRBD1	once	TRBV20-1	TRBJ1-2	TGCAGTGCTAGAGAAGGGACAGGGGGCGGATATGGCTACACCTTC	CSAREGTGGGYGYTF
NA	medium-sized	TRBV23-1	TRBJ2-5	TGCGCCAGCAGTTCTCCAGACAGCCAAGAGACCCAGTACTTC	CASSSPDSQETQYF